This TCR beta chain was recorded in a study of tumor and adjacent non-tumor tissue in lung cancer. Three rounds of nested PCR, following a modified ARM-PCR protocol, produced the TCRbeta library. In TCRdb, the multiplex PCR reads were re-called with MiXCR into one record per CDR3 protein. Here the sample spans more than 45,000 distinct CDR3 sequences, 64% being singletons. This clonotype appeared once. The junction departs from the called germline gene at one end, perhaps through a read error. The template was RNA from unsorted bulk tissue. More than 3 cm separated this lung sample from the edge of the tumor. The V gene's germline CDR1 is MGHRA and CDR2 YSYEKL. The CDR3 runs 14 residues.

What was sequenced was distant non-tumor lung tissue. The TCR comes from a woman between 65 and 79 years old with non-small cell lung cancer. This chain joins TRBV4-1 and TRBJ2-7; perhaps TRBD2 as D (5 bases). The CDR3 nucleotides read TGCGCCAGTAGCCAAGAAGACCCTAGCCTCCTTCAGTACTTC. It translates to CASSQEDPSLLQYF.